Listed below are T cell receptor beta chains from one sample, sequenced in a study of Graves' ophthalmopathy and Graves' hyperthyroidism. Via MiXCR, TCRdb re-called the multiplex PCR reads, giving one row per CDR3 protein. The profile shows some 400,000 distinct CDR3 sequences, about a sixth of them singletons. The specimen was peripheral blood. These receptor sequences come from a woman in her late teens or twenties with Graves' ophthalmopathy. Each CDR3 is given with its conserved first and last residue. Fields, in order: D gene, J gene, V gene, clone size, CDR3 DNA, CDR3 protein. The D gene is left open where the match is weak. The size field is filled for only some rows; it gives once, few, many or a size class.

>TRBD1|TRBJ1-1|TRBV10-3|many
TGTGCCATCAGACAGGGGGCCAACACTGAAGCTTTCTTT
CAIRQGANTEAFF
>.|TRBJ1-5|TRBV7-2|many
TGTGCCAGCAGCTTAGGGCTAACTCAGCCCCAGCATTTT
CASSLGLTQPQHF
>.|TRBJ2-2|TRBV6-1|many
TGTGCCAGCAGTGAAACAAGGGGGACCGGGGAGCTGTTTTTT
CASSETRGTGELFF
>TRBD2|TRBJ2-7|TRBV6-2/TRBV6-3|many
TGTGCCAGCAGCCTCGGGACTAGAGCGAATCAGTACTTC
CASSLGTRANQYF
>.|TRBJ2-6|TRBV4-3|many
TGCGCCAGCAGCCAAATACAGGGCTCCGGGGCCAACGTCCTGACTTTC
CASSQIQGSGANVLTF
>TRBD2|TRBJ2-7|TRBV10-3|many
TGTGCCATCAGTGATCGGACTAGCGGCCACTACGAGCAGTACTTC
CAISDRTSGHYEQYF
>TRBD1|TRBJ2-7|TRBV29-1|many
TGCAGCGTTGATGGCCGGGACAGGGGATCCTACGAGCAGTACTTC
CSVDGRDRGSYEQYF
>TRBD1|TRBJ2-5|TRBV20-1|many
TGCAGTGCTAGAGACTTCAGGAGGACAGGGGGAGAGACCCAGTACTTC
CSARDFRRTGGETQYF
>TRBD2|TRBJ2-7|TRBV12-3/TRBV12-4|once
TGTGCCAGCACCCGGGGGGAACTAGCAGAAGGAGAGCAGTACTTC
CASTRGELAEGEQYF
>.|TRBJ1-5|TRBV19|many
TGTGCCAGTAGGGGGGGAGCGAATAGCAATCAGCCCCAGCATTTT
CASRGGANSNQPQHF
>TRBD2|TRBJ2-7|TRBV10-3|many
TGTGCCATCAGTGTCCTAGCGGGAGGGTACGAGCAGTACTTC
CAISVLAGGYEQYF
>.|TRBJ1-5|TRBV30|many
TGTGCCTGGAGCCCGGGTGAGGGGACGAGCAATCAGCCCCAGCATTTT
CAWSPGEGTSNQPQHF
>.|TRBJ1-2|TRBV5-1|many
TGCGCCAGCAGCTTGGAATCCGGGAACTATGGCTACACCTTC
CASSLESGNYGYTF
>TRBD2|TRBJ2-5|TRBV6-2/TRBV6-3|many
TGTGCCAGCAGTTACAAACCTGGGGGACTAGCGGACCAAGAGACCCAGTACTTC
CASSYKPGGLADQETQYF
>TRBD1|TRBJ1-5|TRBV12-3/TRBV12-4|many
TGTGCCAGCAGGATTACAGGGGGCGATCAGCCCCAGCATTTT
CASRITGGDQPQHF
>.|TRBJ1-6|TRBV7-2|many
TGTGCCAGCAGCCCTCGGAGGAATTCACCCCTCCACTTT
CASSPRRNSPLHF
>.|TRBJ1-2|TRBV28|many
TGTGCCAGCAGCACAGAGGCTCCCGCGGGGGGCTACACCTTC
CASSTEAPAGGYTF
>.|TRBJ1-2|TRBV20-1|many
TGCAGTGCGTCGGCTACAGAATATGGCTACACCTTC
CSASATEYGYTF
>TRBD1|TRBJ2-2|TRBV11-1|many
TGTGCCAGCAGCTTAAGGGGGACAGGGCTCCTAACCGGGGAGCTGTTTTTT
CASSLRGTGLLTGELFF
>TRBD2|TRBJ2-5|TRBV6-1|.
TGTGCCAGCAGCAGCGGGGCGGAAGAGACCCAGTACTTC
CASSSGAEETQYF
>.|TRBJ2-7|TRBV9|many
TGTGCCAGCAGCGGGGGACGGCTCACCGAGCAGTACTTC
CASSGGRLTEQYF
>.|TRBJ2-5|TRBV7-2|many
TGTGCCAGCAGCCCCGTCGGGCACCAAGGGGGAACCCAGTACTTC
CASSPVGHQGGTQYF
>.|TRBJ2-5|TRBV4-1|many
TGCGCCAGCAGCCAGCCCAATCCCGGACAGCAAGAGACCCAGTACTTC
CASSQPNPGQQETQYF
>.|TRBJ2-2|TRBV30|many
TGTGCCTGGGGGCGGCGGGAGAACACCGGGGAGCTGTTTTTT
CAWGRRENTGELFF
>.|TRBJ1-5|TRBV18|few
TGTGCCAGCTCACCCTCAGGGAGTCCGGGGCCCCAGCATTTT
CASSPSGSPGPQHF
>TRBD1|TRBJ1-1|TRBV6-2/TRBV6-3|.
TGTGCCAGCAGTTCCTCCGGGGACAGGGAAAGAACTGAAGCTTTCTTT
CASSSSGDRERTEAFF
>.|TRBJ1-5|TRBV7-2|many
TGTGCCAGCAGCTTAGCCCCTCCCGGCAGCAATCAGCCCCAGCATTTT
CASSLAPPGSNQPQHF
>TRBD1|TRBJ1-1|TRBV5-1|many
TGCGCCAGCAGCACCCGGGACAGGGGTGAGGAGAACACTGAAGCTTTCTTT
CASSTRDRGEENTEAFF
>.|TRBJ1-1|TRBV4-1|many
TGCGCCAGCAGCCAAGGTCAGGCTAAGAACACTGAAGCTTTCTTT
CASSQGQAKNTEAFF
>.|TRBJ2-6|TRBV12-3/TRBV12-4|many
TGTGCCAGCAGTTTTCCAGGGGCTTCCTCTGGGGCCAACGTCCTGACTTTC
CASSFPGASSGANVLTF
>.|TRBJ2-7|TRBV15|many
TGTGCCACCAGCAGAGAACTTCCTACCTACGAGCAGTACTTC
CATSRELPTYEQYF
>.|TRBJ2-5|TRBV6-1|many
TGTGCCAGCAGTCCAGGGAGCCAAGAGACCCAGTACTTC
CASSPGSQETQYF
>.|TRBJ1-5|TRBV19|many
TGTGCCAGTAAAAGAACGGCTTTCGCCTCGCCCCAGCATTTT
CASKRTAFASPQHF
>.|TRBJ1-1|TRBV29-1|.
TGCAGCCCCCGCCTACGGAACACTGAAGCTTTCTTT
CSPRLRNTEAFF
>TRBD2|TRBJ2-2|TRBV6-2/TRBV6-3|.
TGTGCCAGCAGTTACTTCCCCTTCGCTAGCGGGGGGGCCGGGGAGCTGTTTTTT
CASSYFPFASGGAGELFF
>.|TRBJ2-7|TRBV6-1|.
TGTGCCAGCAGTGAAGAAACAAGCGGACGCTTTTCGGCCTACGAGCAGTACTTC
CASSEETSGRFSAYEQYF
>.|TRBJ2-7|TRBV12-3/TRBV12-4|many
TGTGCCAGCAGTTCTCACCCCGTCCTGGGCGAGCAGTACTTC
CASSSHPVLGEQYF
>.|TRBJ1-1|TRBV20-1|.
TGCAGTGCTAGAGATCTCGTAGTTCGCACTGAAGCTTTCTTT
CSARDLVVRTEAFF
>TRBD1|TRBJ2-2|TRBV28|many
TGTGCCAGCATACAGGGGGTGACCGGGGAGCTGTTTTTT
CASIQGVTGELFF
>TRBD2|TRBJ2-7|TRBV2|many
TGTGCCAGCAGTGTCCTTACTAGCGGTGGCAGCGAGCAGTACTTC
CASSVLTSGGSEQYF
>.|TRBJ1-1|TRBV30|many
TGTGCCTGGAGTGTAAGACAGCAAGCTTTCTTT
CAWSVRQQAFF
>.|TRBJ1-1|TRBV7-9|many
TGTGCCAGCAGCTTAGGCCGGGACCGCATCTTGAACACTGAAGCTTTCTTT
CASSLGRDRILNTEAFF
>.|TRBJ1-3|TRBV9|many
TGTGCCAGCAGCAAGGGGATCGGGGACTCTGGAAACACCATATATTTT
CASSKGIGDSGNTIYF
>.|TRBJ2-7|TRBV7-2|.
TGTGCCAGCAGCCACCTGCAGGGCGAGCAGTACTTC
CASSHLQGEQYF
>TRBD2|TRBJ2-7|TRBV20-1|many
TGCAGTGCTAGACCACCGACTAGCGGCGAGCAGTACTTC
CSARPPTSGEQYF
>TRBD1|TRBJ1-6|TRBV12-3/TRBV12-4|many
TGTGCCAGCAGTGGGGACAGGGCCGATTCACCCCTCCACTTT
CASSGDRADSPLHF
>TRBD1|TRBJ1-5|TRBV30|many
TGTGCCTGGAATCAGGGGGCGCAGCCCCAGCATTTT
CAWNQGAQPQHF
>TRBD1|TRBJ1-2|TRBV11-2|many
TGTGCCAGCAGTCCGGGACAGGGATATGGCTACACCTTC
CASSPGQGYGYTF
>.|TRBJ1-3|TRBV28|many
TGTGCCAGCAGTTTAGTCCTCGGGGAAGTTAGGAACACCATATATTTT
CASSLVLGEVRNTIYF
>.|TRBJ2-7|TRBV4-2|many
TGTGCCAGCAGCCAAGAAAGACAGCCTTCCTACGAGCAGTACTTC
CASSQERQPSYEQYF
>.|TRBJ1-5|TRBV12-3/TRBV12-4|many
TGTGCCAGCAGTTCCGTGCCTAGGAGCAATCAGCCCCAGCATTTT
CASSSVPRSNQPQHF
>TRBD1|TRBJ2-7|TRBV28|many
TGTGCCAGCAGTGCTACAGGGGCGAGGAGTTACGAGCAGTACTTC
CASSATGARSYEQYF